This T cell receptor beta chain came from a study of T cell clonality in common variable immunodeficiency. Broader study findings: Authors noted CVID clonality's cause needs subpopulation repertoire sequencing. Repertoire-complication correlations in CVID were limited by patient heterogeneity. CVID subjects shared fewer TCRbeta clones than healthy controls did.

V was pared by 7 bases and J by 6 bases, with 9 bases between. This CDR3 has 12 amino acids. Per germline, CDR1 LNHDA and CDR2 SQIVND (reference sequence). TCRdb's copy holds only in-frame clones and misses some; the assay was immunoSEQ multiplex PCR. This sample has tens of thousands of clones, each found more than once. This clone was seen many times. The target antigen is unknown. The CDR3 extends 3 residues past the end of the read, so its final part is completed from the germline J gene. Sequencing used peripheral blood mononuclear cells. The receptor comes from a person between 18 and 75 years old in good health. The genes are TRBV19 and TRBJ2-2; D not certain. CDR3 bases read: TGTGCCAGTAAAATTCGGTCCGGGGAG. Encoded protein: CASKIRSGE. In full, the CDR3 is CASKIRSGELFF.